This TCR beta chain was obtained from a study of blood T cell repertoires in COVID-19 (dated by TCRdb to about 2020). Some background on the complete study: Samples from collaborators originated in the United States, Italy and Spain and spanned both the acute and convalescent phases of COVID-19. The prospective study material was composed of cDNA or gDNA derived from T cells, B-cell-depleted T cells, or PBMCs. The dataset comprised deeply sampled blood TCRbeta repertoires from subjects exposed to, actively infected with, or recovered from COVID-19. The repertoires were released in a freely available public database meant as a resource for research on the immune response to SARS-CoV-2. Samples were obtained from the ongoing ImmuneRACE study (first 160 participants) and from 1,000 to 1,500 subjects provided by 6 global collaborators. Nearly every sample came with metadata listing a de-identified subject ID, COVID-19 status, age in years and sex. HLA class I and class II types, where available, came from metadata supplied by the sample provider rather than from assay-based typing. What the research found in general, with its limitations: How much clinical and demographic metadata was included differed by source and by participant, and the metadata was provided uncurated.

In regard to this clone: Its antigen remains undetermined. Base qualities are not at hand, and no much larger clone is one base apart.

For this chain, trimming is 5 bases at the V end and 3 bases at the J end, and the number of junction bases without a gene match is 5. Reading from cysteine to phenylalanine, the CDR3 counts 14 amino acids. Only the CDR3 region is kept as DNA, spanning 42 bases read in frame from base 1. The germline V gene (reference sequence) yields LNHDA for CDR1 and SQIVND for CDR2. TCRbeta CDR3 regions were amplified from genomic DNA by means of the immunoSEQ Assay, a bias-controlled multiplex PCR. Concerning the study's data processing: Nucleated cell counts per sample were estimated from amplification of reference gene primers within the assay. Sequence reads were collapsed and filtered to measure the absolute abundance of every unique TCRbeta CDR3 rearrangement. For each sample, productive Simpson clonality was calculated as the square root of Simpson's diversity index over productive rearrangements. The immuneACCESS repertoire file appears here via TCRdb, limited to in-frame rearrangements. These files lack a portion of the clones; in checked studies, under half of the deficit traces to unresolved V genes, and the cause of the others is not known. Clone size and the V and J calls come from that table; the DNA yielded D and trimming. Here the sample has hundreds of thousands of clones; 85% to 90% occur a single time. The top ten constitute approximately 0.25% of the sample.

Whole blood was collected in K2EDTA tubes by collaborating institutions according to the institutions' own protocols. For TCRbeta analysis, collaborator samples were shipped as frozen whole blood, as isolated PBMCs, or as DNA extracted from either sample type. Sequencing used peripheral blood. This sequence originates from a woman under 30 with acute or convalescent COVID-19. The chain couples TRBV19 to TRBJ2-7; 9 bases in between match TRBD1. The DNA is as follows: TGTGCCAGTAGTGCCGGGACAGGGCTCTACGAGCAGTACTTC. Translated, this gives CASSAGTGLYEQYF.